The present entry profiles one TCR beta chain with its context. As processed by the authors: Nucleated cell counts were estimated from reference gene primer amplification. The protocol was immunoSEQ multiplex PCR, while the TCRdb copy is restricted to in-frame clones and leaves out a portion. V, J and clone size reflect that table, while D and trimming were determined from the DNA. The table lists just over 200,000 clones, 86% of them singletons. The sample is drawn from a study of blood T cell repertoires in COVID-19. Material: peripheral blood. The source of this sequence is a man older than 75 with acute or convalescent COVID-19.

The CDR3 nucleotides read TGTGCCAGTAGTATCCTAGGGGGCTCAGGAAACACCATATATTTT. Translated: CASSILGGSGNTIYF. V gene TRBV19 combines with J gene TRBJ1-3; 7 bases are a match to TRBD1. Germline values: CDR1 LNHDA, CDR2 SQIVND (reference sequence). CDR3 length equals 15 residues. J was trimmed by 4 bases and V by 3 bases; bases with no gene match: 6.